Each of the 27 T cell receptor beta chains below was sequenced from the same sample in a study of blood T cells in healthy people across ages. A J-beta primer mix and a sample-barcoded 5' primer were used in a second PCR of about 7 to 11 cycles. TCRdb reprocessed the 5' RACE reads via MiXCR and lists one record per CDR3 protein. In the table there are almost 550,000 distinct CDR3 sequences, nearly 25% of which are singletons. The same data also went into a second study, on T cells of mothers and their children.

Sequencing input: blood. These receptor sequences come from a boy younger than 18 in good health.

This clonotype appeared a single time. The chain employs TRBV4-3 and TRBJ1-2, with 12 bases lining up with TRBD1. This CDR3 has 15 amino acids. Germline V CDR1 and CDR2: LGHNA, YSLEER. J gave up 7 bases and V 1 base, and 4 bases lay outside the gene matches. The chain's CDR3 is CASSQAGTGGGGYTF. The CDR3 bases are TGCGCCAGCAGCCAAGCGGGGACAGGGGGCGGTGGCTACACCTTC.

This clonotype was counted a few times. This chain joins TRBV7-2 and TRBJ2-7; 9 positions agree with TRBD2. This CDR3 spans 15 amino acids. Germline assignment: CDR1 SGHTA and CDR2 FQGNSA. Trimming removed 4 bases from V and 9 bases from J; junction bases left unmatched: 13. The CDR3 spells CASSYRGTSISGQYF. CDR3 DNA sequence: TGTGCCAGCAGCTACAGAGGGACTAGCATCAGTGGGCAGTACTTC.

The CDR3: CASSLVGVVESQHF. The DNA for the CDR3 is TGTGCCAGCAGCTTGGTCGGGGTTGTGGAGTCCCAGCATTTT. This chain joins TRBV5-6 and TRBJ1-5; D is unresolved. This CDR3 is built from 14 residues. Germline values: CDR1 SGHDT, CDR2 YYEEEE. The V gene lost 0 bases and the J gene lost 11 bases, with 15 bases spanning the gap.

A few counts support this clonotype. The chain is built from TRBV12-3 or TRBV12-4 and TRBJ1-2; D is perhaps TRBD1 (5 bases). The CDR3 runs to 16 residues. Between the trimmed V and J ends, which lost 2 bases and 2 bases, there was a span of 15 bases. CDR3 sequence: CASSLFYQGGNYGYTF. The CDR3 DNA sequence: TGTGCCAGCAGTTTATTTTATCAGGGAGGGAACTATGGCTACACCTTC.

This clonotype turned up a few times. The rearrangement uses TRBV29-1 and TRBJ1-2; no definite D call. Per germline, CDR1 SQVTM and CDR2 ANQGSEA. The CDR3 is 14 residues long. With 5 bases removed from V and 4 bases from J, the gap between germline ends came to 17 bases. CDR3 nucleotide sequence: TGCAGCGTTCCCGATTCCCGATCGGTCTATGGCTACACCTTC. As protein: CSVPDSRSVYGYTF.

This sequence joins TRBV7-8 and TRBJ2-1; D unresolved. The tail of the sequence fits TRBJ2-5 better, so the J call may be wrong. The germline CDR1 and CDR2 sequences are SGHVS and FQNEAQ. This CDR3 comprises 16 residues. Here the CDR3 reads CASSLVRVRLVETQYF. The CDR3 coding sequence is TGTGCCAGCAGCTTAGTAAGGGTGCGGCTAGTCGAGACCCAGTACTTC.

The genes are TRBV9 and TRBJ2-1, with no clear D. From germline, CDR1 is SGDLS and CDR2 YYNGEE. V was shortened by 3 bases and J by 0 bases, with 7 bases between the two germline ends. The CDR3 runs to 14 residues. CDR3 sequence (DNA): TGTGCCAGCAGCGAATTGGGCTCCTACAATGAGCAGTTCTTC. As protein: CASSELGSYNEQFF.

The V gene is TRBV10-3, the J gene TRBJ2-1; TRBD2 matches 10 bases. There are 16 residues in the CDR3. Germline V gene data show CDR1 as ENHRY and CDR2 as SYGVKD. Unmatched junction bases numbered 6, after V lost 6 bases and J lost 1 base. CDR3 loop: CAISGGLADSYNEQFF. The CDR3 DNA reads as TGTGCCATCAGCGGAGGACTAGCGGATTCCTACAATGAGCAGTTCTTC.

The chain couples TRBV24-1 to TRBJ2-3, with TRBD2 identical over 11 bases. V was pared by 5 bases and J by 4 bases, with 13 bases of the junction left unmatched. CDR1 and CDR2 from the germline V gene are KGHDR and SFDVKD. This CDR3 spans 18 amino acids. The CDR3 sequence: CATSAYGTSGTWADTQYF. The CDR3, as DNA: TGTGCCACCAGTGCGTATGGGACTAGCGGAACCTGGGCAGATACGCAGTATTTT.

CDR3 nucleotide sequence: TGTGCCAGCAGACAAACTTACAATGAGCAGTTCTTC. Amino acid sequence: CASRQTYNEQFF. The chain is built from TRBV28 and TRBJ2-1; D is unclear. Germline values: CDR1 MDHEN, CDR2 SYDVKM. With 6 bases removed from V and 4 bases from J, the gap between germline ends came to 7 bases. The CDR3 has 12 amino acids.

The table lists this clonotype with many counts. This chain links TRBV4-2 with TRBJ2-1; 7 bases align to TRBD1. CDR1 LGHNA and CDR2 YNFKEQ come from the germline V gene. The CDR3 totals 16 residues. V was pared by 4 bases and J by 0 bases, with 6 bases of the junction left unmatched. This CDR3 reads CASSRGTESSYNEQFF. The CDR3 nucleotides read TGTGCCAGCAGCCGAGGGACAGAGAGCTCCTACAATGAGCAGTTCTTC.

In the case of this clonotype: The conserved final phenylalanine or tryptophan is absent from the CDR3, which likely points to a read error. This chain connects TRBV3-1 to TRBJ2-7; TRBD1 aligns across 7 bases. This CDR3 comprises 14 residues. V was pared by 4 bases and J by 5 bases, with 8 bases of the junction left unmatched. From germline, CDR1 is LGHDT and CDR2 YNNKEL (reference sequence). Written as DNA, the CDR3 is TGTGCCAGCAGCCCGAGACAGGGTCTACACGAGCAGTACTCC. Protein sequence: CASSPRQGLHEQYS.

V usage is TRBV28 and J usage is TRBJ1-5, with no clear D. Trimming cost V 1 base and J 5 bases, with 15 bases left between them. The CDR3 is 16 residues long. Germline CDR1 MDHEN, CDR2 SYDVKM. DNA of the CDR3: TGTGCCAGCAGTTTATCATTCGGATCGGGTCATCAGCCCCAGCATTTT. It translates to CASSLSFGSGHQPQHF.

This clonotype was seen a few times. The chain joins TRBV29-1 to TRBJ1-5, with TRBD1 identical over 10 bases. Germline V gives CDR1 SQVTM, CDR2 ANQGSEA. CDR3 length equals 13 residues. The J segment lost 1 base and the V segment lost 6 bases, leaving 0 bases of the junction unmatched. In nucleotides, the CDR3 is TGCAGCGTGGGACAGGGGAGCAATCAGCCCCAGCATTTT. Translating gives CSVGQGSNQPQHF.

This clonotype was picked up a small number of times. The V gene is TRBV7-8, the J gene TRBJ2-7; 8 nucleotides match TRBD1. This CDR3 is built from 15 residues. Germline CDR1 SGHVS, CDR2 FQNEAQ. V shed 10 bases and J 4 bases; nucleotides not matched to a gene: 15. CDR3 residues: CATSADRAGLYEQYF. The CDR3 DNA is TGTGCCACCTCCGCGGACAGGGCTGGCCTGTACGAGCAGTACTTC.

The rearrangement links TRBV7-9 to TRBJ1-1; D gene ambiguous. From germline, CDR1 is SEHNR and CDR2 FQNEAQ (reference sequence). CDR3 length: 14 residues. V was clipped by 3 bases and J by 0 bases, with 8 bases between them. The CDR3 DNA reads TGTGCCAGCAGCTTGGAAAACTTGAACACTGAAGCTTTCTTT. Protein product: CASSLENLNTEAFF.

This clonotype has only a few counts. The CDR3 region has the DNA TGCGCCAGCAGCCAAGATTTGAGGGAGGGCCTCCTCAATGAGCAGTTCTTC. It is translated as CASSQDLREGLLNEQFF. The chain couples TRBV4-3 to TRBJ2-5, with 7 bases identical to TRBD2. The better agreement between TRBJ2-1 and the DNA end casts doubt on the J call. The CDR3 is made up of 17 amino acids. The germline V gene encodes CDR1 LGHNA and CDR2 YSLEER.

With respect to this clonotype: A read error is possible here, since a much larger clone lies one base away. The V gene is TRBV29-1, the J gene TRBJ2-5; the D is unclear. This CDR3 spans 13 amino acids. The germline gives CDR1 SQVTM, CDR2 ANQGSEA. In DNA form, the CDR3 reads TGCAGCGTTGACCTTCTCGGCCAAGAGGCCCAGTACTTC. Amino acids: CSVDLLGQEAQYF.

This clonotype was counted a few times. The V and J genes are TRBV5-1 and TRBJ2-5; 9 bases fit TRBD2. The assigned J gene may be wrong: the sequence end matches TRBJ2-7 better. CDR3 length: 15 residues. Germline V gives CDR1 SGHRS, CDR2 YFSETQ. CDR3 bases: TGCGCCAGCAGCTTGAAGTCTAGCGGGATCTACGAGCAGTACTTC. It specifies CASSLKSSGIYEQYF.

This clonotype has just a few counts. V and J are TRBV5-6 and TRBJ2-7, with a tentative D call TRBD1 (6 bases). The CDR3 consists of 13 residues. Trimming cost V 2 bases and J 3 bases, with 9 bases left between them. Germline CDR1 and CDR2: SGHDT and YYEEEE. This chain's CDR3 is CASSFGTNYEQYF. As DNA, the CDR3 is TGTGCCAGCAGCTTTGGGACAAACTACGAGCAGTACTTC.

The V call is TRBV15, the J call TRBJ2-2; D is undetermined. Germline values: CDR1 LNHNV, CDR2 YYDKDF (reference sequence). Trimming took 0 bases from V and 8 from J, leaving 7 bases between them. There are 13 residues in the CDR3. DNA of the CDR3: TGTGCCACCAGCAGAGATCCAGGTGGGGAGCTGTTTTTT. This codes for CATSRDPGGELFF.

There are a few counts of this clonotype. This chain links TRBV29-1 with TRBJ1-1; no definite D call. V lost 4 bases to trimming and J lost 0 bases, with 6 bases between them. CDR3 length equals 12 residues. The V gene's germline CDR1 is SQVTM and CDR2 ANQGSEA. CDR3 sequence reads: CSVVRMNTEAFF. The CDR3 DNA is TGCAGCGTTGTAAGGATGAACACTGAAGCTTTCTTT. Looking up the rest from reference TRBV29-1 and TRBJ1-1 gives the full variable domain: SAVISQKPSRDICQRGTSLTIQCQVDSQVTMMFWYRQQPGQSLTLIATANQGSEATYESGFVIDKFPISRPNLTFSTLTVSNMSPEDSSIYLCSVVRMNTEAFFGQGTRLTVV.

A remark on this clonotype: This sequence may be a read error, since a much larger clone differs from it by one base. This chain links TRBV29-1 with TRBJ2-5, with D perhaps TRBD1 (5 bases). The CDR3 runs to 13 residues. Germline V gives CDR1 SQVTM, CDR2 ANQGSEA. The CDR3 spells CGVLGADQETQYF. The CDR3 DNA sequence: TGCGGCGTTCTAGGGGCCGACCAAGAGACCCAGTACTTC.

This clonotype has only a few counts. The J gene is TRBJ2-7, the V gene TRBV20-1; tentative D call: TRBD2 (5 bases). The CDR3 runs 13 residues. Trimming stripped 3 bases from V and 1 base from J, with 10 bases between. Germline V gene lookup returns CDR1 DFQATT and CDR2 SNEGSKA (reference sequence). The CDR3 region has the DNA TGCAGTGCTAGGGACTTCGGGTCCTACGAGCAGTACTTC. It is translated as CSARDFGSYEQYF.

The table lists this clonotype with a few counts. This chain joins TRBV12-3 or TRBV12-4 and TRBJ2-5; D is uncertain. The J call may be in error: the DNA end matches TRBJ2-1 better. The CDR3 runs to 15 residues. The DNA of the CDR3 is TGTGCCAGCAGTCCTTCCAGACTCCTCTTCAATGAGCAGTTCTTC. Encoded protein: CASSPSRLLFNEQFF.

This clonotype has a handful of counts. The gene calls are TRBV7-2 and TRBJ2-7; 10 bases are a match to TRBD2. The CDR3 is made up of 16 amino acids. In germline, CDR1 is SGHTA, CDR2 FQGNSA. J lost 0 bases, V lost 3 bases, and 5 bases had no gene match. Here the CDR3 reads CASSLAGTSASYEQYF. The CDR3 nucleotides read TGTGCCAGCAGCTTGGCCGGGACTAGCGCCTCCTACGAGCAGTACTTC.

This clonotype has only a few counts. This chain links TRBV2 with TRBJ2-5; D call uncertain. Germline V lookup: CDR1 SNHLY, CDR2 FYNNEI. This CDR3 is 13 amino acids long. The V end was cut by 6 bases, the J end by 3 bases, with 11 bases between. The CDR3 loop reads CASRPTGEETQYF. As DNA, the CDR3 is TGTGCCAGCAGGCCGACTGGCGAAGAGACCCAGTACTTC.